Presented here are 29 T cell receptor beta chains from one specimen sequenced in a study of cytomegalovirus exposure and HLA in healthy donors. PCR employed 60 Vbeta and 13 Jbeta primers. The assay was immunoSEQ multiplex PCR, and TCRdb's table has in-frame clones only and misses some. This table holds around 130,000 clones, around 67% found once. Sequenced input: PBMCs. The receptors here all came from a woman aged 40-49 years in good health and CMV-seropositive.

The V gene is TRBV19, the J gene TRBJ2-7; tentative D call: TRBD1 (5 bases). The CDR3 sequence is 12 residues long. Trimming took off 3 bases at V and 11 bases at J, with 14 bases between the two ends. Germline V gene data show CDR1 as LNHDA and CDR2 as SQIVND (reference sequence). Here the CDR3 DNA reads TGTGCCAGTAGTATCCCAGGCAGGGTGGAGTACTTC. It specifies CASSIPGRVEYF. Full variable domain (rest looked up from reference TRBV19 and TRBJ2-7): DGGITQSPKYLFRKEGQNVTLSCEQNLNHDAMYWYRQDPGQGLRLIYYSQIVNDFQKGDIAEGYSVSREKKESFPLTVTSAQKNPTAFYLCASSIPGRVEYFGPGTRLTVT.

V usage is TRBV28 and J usage is TRBJ1-1; D is unclear. Germline loops: CDR1 MDHEN, CDR2 SYDVKM. Between the trimmed V and J ends, which lost 3 bases and 0 bases, there was a span of 11 bases. The CDR3 length is 15 residues. The CDR3 bases are TGTGCCAGCAGTTTGGGAGGGAGGATGAACACTGAAGCTTTCTTT. Translation gives CASSLGGRMNTEAFF.

V usage is TRBV5-1 and J usage is TRBJ2-5; no firm D call. CDR3 length: 13 residues. Trimming removed 1 base from V and 2 bases from J, with 6 bases in between. The germline gives CDR1 SGHRS, CDR2 YFSETQ. CDR3 loop: CASSLRGQETQYF. The CDR3 region has the DNA TGCGCCAGCAGCTTGCGAGGTCAAGAGACCCAGTACTTC.

In this sample, this clone turned up once. Here the CDR3 reads CASSYLGQGASWDAFF. The DNA for the CDR3 is TGTGCCAGCAGTTACCTGGGACAGGGGGCTTCTTGGGACGCTTTCTTT. This chain links TRBV6-6 with TRBJ1-1; TRBD1 matches 12 bases. Looked up from germline, CDR1 is MNHNY and CDR2 is SVGAGI (reference sequence). The CDR3 contains 16 residues. V was pared by 2 bases and J by 11 bases, with 12 bases of the junction left unmatched.

The V gene is TRBV6-1, the J gene TRBJ1-1, with D perhaps TRBD1 (6 bases). V shed 4 bases and J shed 5 bases, with 20 bases lying between them. Germline-derived CDR1 and CDR2 are MNHNS and SASEGT. The CDR3 has 16 amino acids. CDR3 nucleotides: TGTGCCAGCAGTGGAGGGCTTGGGGGGGCGTCTACTGAAGCTTTCTTT. This codes for CASSGGLGGASTEAFF.

The chain uses TRBV7-2 and TRBJ2-5; a possible D gene is TRBD1 (6 bases). CDR1 and CDR2 (germline): SGHTA, FQGNSA. V lost 5 bases to trimming and J lost 2 bases, with 9 bases between them. The CDR3 sequence is 13 residues long. Here the CDR3 reads CASSRGQQETQYF. The DNA for the CDR3 is TGTGCCAGCAGCCGCGGACAGCAAGAGACCCAGTACTTC.

V is TRBV4-2 and J is TRBJ2-7; 12 bases line up with TRBD2. V dropped 4 bases and J dropped 1; count of bases not matched to a gene: 2. This CDR3 comprises 15 residues. Germline loops: CDR1 LGHNA, CDR2 YNFKEQ. The chain's CDR3 is CASSLTSGGSYEQYF. The CDR3 DNA is TGTGCCAGCAGCCTGACTAGCGGGGGTTCCTACGAGCAGTACTTC.

This clone was detected only a few times. The chain combines TRBV19 with TRBJ1-1, with D possibly matching TRBD1 (5 bases). V lost 4 bases, J lost 5 bases, and 11 bases lay in between. Germline assignment: CDR1 LNHDA and CDR2 SQIVND (reference sequence). CDR3 length: 13 amino acids. The CDR3 reads CASSKQGQTEAFF. DNA of the CDR3: TGTGCCAGTAGTAAGCAGGGTCAGACTGAAGCTTTCTTT.

J is TRBJ2-5 and V is TRBV2, with 10 bases lining up with TRBD1. The germline V gene encodes CDR1 SNHLY and CDR2 FYNNEI. Trimming removed 4 bases from V and 5 bases from J; junction bases left unmatched: 7. This CDR3 contains 15 residues. The CDR3 loop is CASSGSGTGVETQYF. In DNA, the CDR3 is TGTGCCAGCAGTGGATCCGGGACAGGGGTGGAGACCCAGTACTTC.

The chain joins TRBV5-6 to TRBJ2-3, with 8 bases identical to TRBD2. Germline loops: CDR1 SGHDT, CDR2 YYEEEE. Unmatched junction bases numbered 4, after V lost 1 base and J lost 6 bases. CDR3 length equals 14 residues. CDR3 region: CASSLRGGRDTQYF. CDR3 DNA sequence: TGTGCCAGCAGCTTGCGGGGGGGCAGGGATACGCAGTATTTT.

This clone was detected once. This sequence joins TRBV7-9 and TRBJ2-3; TRBD2 matches 7 bases. The CDR3 is made up of 15 amino acids. J lost 4 bases, V lost 8 bases, and 12 bases had no gene match. Germline lookup yields CDR1 SEHNR and CDR2 FQNEAQ (reference sequence). The CDR3 loop reads CASSRSSGVADTQYF. The CDR3 DNA sequence: TGTGCCAGCTCACGGTCCAGCGGGGTGGCAGATACGCAGTATTTT. The full variable domain, in which reference TRBV7-9 and TRBJ2-3 provide the parts outside the CDR3, is DTGVSQNPRHKITKRGQNVTFRCDPISEHNRLYWYRQTLGQGPEFLTYFQNEAQLEKSRLLSDRFSAERPKGSFSTLEIQRTEQGDSAMYLCASSRSSGVADTQYFGPGTRLTVL.

The sample holds a few counts of this clone. This chain joins TRBV7-2 and TRBJ1-5; a possible D gene is TRBD1 (5 bases). Trimming cost V 5 bases and J 2 bases, with 16 bases left between them. This CDR3 is built from 16 residues. The germline V gene encodes CDR1 SGHTA and CDR2 FQGNSA. The CDR3 sequence: CASSRGRGEGNQPQHF. The CDR3 region has the DNA TGTGCCAGCAGCCGGGGACGAGGGGAGGGCAATCAGCCCCAGCATTTT.

The chain combines TRBV4-3 with TRBJ2-7; the match to TRBD1 covers 9 bases. In germline, CDR1 is LGHNA, CDR2 YSLEER. This CDR3 is 14 amino acids long. Losses at the gene ends were 2 bases for V and 4 bases for J; bases not matched to a gene: 3. Here the CDR3 DNA reads TGCGCCAGCAGCCAACTCGGACAGGGGTACGAGCAGTACTTC. Residues: CASSQLGQGYEQYF.

The chain carries TRBV5-1 and TRBJ1-1; D possibly corresponds to TRBD1 (6 bases). Germline V gives CDR1 SGHRS, CDR2 YFSETQ. This CDR3 has 17 residues. The V and J ends lost 5 bases and 1 base respectively, with 21 bases between them. CDR3 residues: CASRPLHPTGGNTEAFF. DNA for the CDR3: TGCGCCAGCAGACCTTTGCACCCGACAGGAGGGAACACTGAAGCTTTCTTT.

The chain has TRBV11-1 and TRBJ2-1; D not certain. The CDR3 is 16 amino acids. CDR1 is SGHAT, CDR2 FQDESV, per germline (reference sequence). Trimming left V 4 bases short and J 2 bases short, with 15 bases between. CDR3 residues: CASSSAMGPTYNEQFF. CDR3 bases: TGTGCCAGCAGCTCGGCCATGGGCCCGACCTACAATGAGCAGTTCTTC.

The chain employs TRBV5-5 and TRBJ2-1, with a weak D call TRBD1 (5 bases). This CDR3 spans 11 amino acids. Per germline, CDR1 SGHKS and CDR2 YYEKEE (reference sequence). The ends were cut back, 2 bases at V and 13 bases at J, with 10 bases in the middle. This CDR3 is CASSFQDKQFF. The CDR3 coding sequence is TGTGCCAGCAGCTTTCAGGACAAACAGTTCTTC.

As for this clone: The same CDR3 arises from other DNA sequences in this sample as well. The rearrangement joins TRBV15 to TRBJ2-7; 7 positions agree with TRBD2. With V trimmed by 0 bases and J by 1 base, 3 bases remained unmatched. The CDR3 consists of 15 residues. Germline CDR1 and CDR2: LNHNV and YYDKDF (reference sequence). DNA of the CDR3: TGTGCCACCAGCAGAGACCCCGGGGGGTCCTACGAGCAGTACTTC. Translating it yields CATSRDPGGSYEQYF.

V usage is TRBV5-1 and J usage is TRBJ2-3, with 9 bases identical to TRBD1. CDR1 SGHRS and CDR2 YFSETQ come from the germline V gene. V lost 4 bases and J lost 3; bases outside the gene matches: 9. This CDR3 comprises 16 residues. CDR3 bases: TGCGCCAGCAGCCAGCCGGGACAGGGTCGGACAGATACGCAGTATTTT. It is translated as CASSQPGQGRTDTQYF.

This clone showed up just once. The chain joins TRBV9 to TRBJ1-2; TRBD1 is a possible D gene (5 bases). Germline V gene sequence: CDR1 SGDLS, CDR2 YYNGEE. This CDR3 comprises 14 residues. Between the trimmed V and J ends, which lost 0 bases and 3 bases, there was a span of 9 bases. The CDR3 nucleotides are TGTGCCAGCAGCGTAGACTCAGGGTACTATGGCTACACCTTC. Translation gives CASSVDSGYYGYTF.

The chain carries TRBV5-1 and TRBJ2-1; no firm D call. V was cut by 2 bases and J by 6 bases, with 6 bases left in between. Per germline, CDR1 SGHRS and CDR2 YFSETQ. The CDR3 sequence is 12 residues long. For the CDR3, the DNA is TGCGCCAGCAGCTTCCCTAGCAATGAGCAGTTCTTC. The encoded protein is CASSFPSNEQFF.

This clone was seen a few times. The chain recombines TRBV7-9 with TRBJ2-2; no clear D. The CDR3 length is 13 residues. In germline, CDR1 is SEHNR, CDR2 FQNEAQ (reference sequence). The germline V and J ends were trimmed by 4 bases and 2 bases, with 5 bases remaining between them. The CDR3 bases are TGTGCCAGCAGCTCCTTTAACACCGGGGAGCTGTTTTTT. Translation gives CASSSFNTGELFF.

V and J are TRBV14 and TRBJ2-5, with 7 bases aligning to TRBD1. The J call could be wrong; TRBJ2-7 is a better fit for the DNA end. The CDR3 runs to 14 residues. CDR1 and CDR2 (germline): SGHDN, FVKESK. The CDR3 protein is CASLGPRQGDEQYF. CDR3 in DNA: TGTGCCAGCTTAGGGCCCAGACAGGGCGACGAGCAGTACTTC.

The gene calls are TRBV7-9 and TRBJ2-1, with D possibly TRBD1 on 6 matching bases. The CDR3 consists of 14 residues. CDR1 and CDR2 (germline): SEHNR, FQNEAQ (reference sequence). Trimming left V 3 bases short and J 3 bases short, with 9 bases between. CDR3 DNA sequence: TGTGCCAGCAGCTTGACAGGCAACTACAATGAGCAGTTCTTC. Translating it yields CASSLTGNYNEQFF.

This clone was counted between two and nine times. The chain employs TRBV5-1 and TRBJ2-5, with 14 bases fitting TRBD2. Judging by the DNA end, TRBJ2-7 fits better; the J call may be wrong. This CDR3 contains 16 residues. Germline assignment: CDR1 SGHRS and CDR2 YFSETQ. The DNA for the CDR3 is TGCGCCAGCAGCTCCCGGACTAGCGGGGGGCCCTACGAGCAGTACTTC. It encodes CASSSRTSGGPYEQYF.

The J gene is TRBJ1-5, the V gene TRBV19, with 9 bases matching TRBD1. The germline V gene has CDR1 LNHDA and CDR2 SQIVND (reference sequence). The CDR3 consists of 14 residues. The ends lost 7 bases at V and 2 bases at J; junction bases unmatched: 3. This CDR3 reads CASIRTGGNQPQHF. The CDR3 DNA reads as TGTGCCAGTATCCGGACAGGGGGCAATCAGCCCCAGCATTTT.

The chain joins TRBV7-3 to TRBJ1-2; D not certain. The germline V gene encodes CDR1 SGHTA and CDR2 FQGTGA. Trimming took off 0 bases at V and 8 bases at J, with 10 bases between the two ends. The CDR3 totals 13 residues. The chain's CDR3 is CASSLTAGSGYTF. The CDR3 bases are TGTGCCAGCAGCTTAACAGCGGGGTCCGGCTACACCTTC.

This sequence joins TRBV16 and TRBJ1-1; TRBD1 matches at 10 bases. The germline CDR1 and CDR2 sequences are KGHSY and FQNENV. The CDR3 has 16 amino acids. The J segment lost 4 bases and the V segment lost 0 bases, leaving 5 bases of the junction unmatched. The CDR3 is CASSQSAGTGATEAFF. In DNA form, the CDR3 reads TGTGCCAGCAGCCAATCGGCGGGGACAGGGGCCACTGAAGCTTTCTTT.

The chain uses TRBV4-1 and TRBJ2-7; D gene ambiguous. Germline values: CDR1 MGHRA, CDR2 YSYEKL. Trimming cost V 0 bases and J 2 bases, with 8 bases left between them. The CDR3 has 14 amino acids. This CDR3 reads CASSQDYSPYEQYF. CDR3 bases: TGCGCCAGCAGCCAAGACTACAGCCCCTACGAGCAGTACTTC.

This clone was seen a handful of times. The V call is TRBV4-3, the J call TRBJ2-2; tentative D call: TRBD2 (6 bases). The V end was cut by 0 bases, the J end by 0 bases, with 11 bases between. CDR3 length equals 17 residues. Per the germline V gene, CDR1 is LGHNA and CDR2 is YSLEER. CDR3: CASSQDIGGPNTGELFF. CDR3 bases: TGCGCCAGCAGCCAAGATATCGGGGGTCCGAACACCGGGGAGCTGTTTTTT.